These T cell receptor beta chains were read from a single sample in a study of cytomegalovirus exposure and HLA in healthy donors. Measured with immunoSEQ multiplex PCR; TCRdb has only the in-frame clones, and not every one. The sample carries approximately 170,000 clones, roughly four fifths recorded once. What was sequenced was PBMCs. The receptors here all came from a man in his forties in good health and CMV-seronegative. Both conserved end residues are part of each CDR3. Each record gives: D gene, clone size, V gene, CDR3 protein. The D gene is left open where the match is weak. Expanded clones get a size class; other rows say once, few or many, or leave the size out.

d_call: TRBD1
clone_size: -
v_call: TRBV27
cdr3_aa: CASRPRVTGPKETQYF

d_call: TRBD2
clone_size: -
v_call: TRBV19
cdr3_aa: CASSTATSGTGETQYF

d_call: TRBD2
clone_size: -
v_call: TRBV5-1
cdr3_aa: CASTQSGTRADTQYF

d_call: -
clone_size: few
v_call: TRBV28
cdr3_aa: CASSGESSTDTQYF

d_call: -
clone_size: -
v_call: TRBV5-1
cdr3_aa: CASSPGGPASTDTQYF

d_call: TRBD1
clone_size: -
v_call: TRBV7-8
cdr3_aa: CASSADRFLGNQPQHF

d_call: TRBD1
clone_size: -
v_call: TRBV29-1
cdr3_aa: CSVGTALNTEAFF

d_call: TRBD2
clone_size: -
v_call: TRBV27
cdr3_aa: CASGLAGSTYEQYF

d_call: -
clone_size: once
v_call: TRBV5-1
cdr3_aa: CASSPGSGRDTEAFF

d_call: -
clone_size: -
v_call: TRBV30
cdr3_aa: CAWRQGSDTIYF

d_call: -
clone_size: -
v_call: TRBV18
cdr3_aa: CASSPDLNTEAFF

d_call: TRBD1
clone_size: -
v_call: TRBV5-4
cdr3_aa: CASSPSRQGSYGYTF

d_call: TRBD2
clone_size: -
v_call: TRBV19
cdr3_aa: CASSIDRLAGGNEQFF

d_call: TRBD2
clone_size: -
v_call: TRBV6-4
cdr3_aa: CASSEAGDMDEQFF

d_call: -
clone_size: -
v_call: TRBV11-2
cdr3_aa: CASSLSSGDDSNTEAFF

d_call: -
clone_size: -
v_call: TRBV7-3
cdr3_aa: CASSFGLSTPQHF

d_call: -
clone_size: -
v_call: TRBV7-2
cdr3_aa: CASSLDTLVDTQYF

d_call: TRBD2
clone_size: -
v_call: TRBV7-2
cdr3_aa: CASSLKPVTSGGNYEQYF

d_call: -
clone_size: few
v_call: TRBV18
cdr3_aa: CASSPSRGTEAFF

d_call: TRBD1
clone_size: -
v_call: TRBV9
cdr3_aa: CASSVGQGYTEAFF

d_call: -
clone_size: -
v_call: TRBV5-1
cdr3_aa: CASSSTGPNTEAFF

d_call: TRBD2
clone_size: -
v_call: TRBV27
cdr3_aa: CASSQGLAGKDEQYF

d_call: -
clone_size: -
v_call: TRBV5-4
cdr3_aa: CASSIGQNEAFF

d_call: TRBD1
clone_size: -
v_call: TRBV5-1
cdr3_aa: CASSEGQGSNQPQHF

d_call: -
clone_size: -
v_call: TRBV2
cdr3_aa: CASRRESGGNTEAFF

d_call: -
clone_size: -
v_call: TRBV25-1
cdr3_aa: CASSDGRPGMTQPQHF

d_call: -
clone_size: -
v_call: TRBV19
cdr3_aa: CASSNPAINYGYTF